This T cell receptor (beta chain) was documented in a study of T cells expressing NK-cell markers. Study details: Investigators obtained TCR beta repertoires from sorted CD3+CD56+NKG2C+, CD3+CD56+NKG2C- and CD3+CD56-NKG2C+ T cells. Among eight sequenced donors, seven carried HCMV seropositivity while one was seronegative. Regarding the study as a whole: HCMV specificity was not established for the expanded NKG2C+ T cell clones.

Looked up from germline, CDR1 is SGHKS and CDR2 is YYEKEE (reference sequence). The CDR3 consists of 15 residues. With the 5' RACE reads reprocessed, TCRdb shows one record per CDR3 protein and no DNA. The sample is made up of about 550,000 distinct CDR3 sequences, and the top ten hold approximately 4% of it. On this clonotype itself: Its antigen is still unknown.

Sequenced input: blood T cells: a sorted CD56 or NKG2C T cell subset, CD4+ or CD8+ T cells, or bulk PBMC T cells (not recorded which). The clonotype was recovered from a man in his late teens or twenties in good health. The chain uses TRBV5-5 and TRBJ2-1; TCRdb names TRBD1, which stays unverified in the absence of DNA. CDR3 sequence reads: CASSLFSRVGAEQFF.